These 7 T cell receptor beta chains were all obtained from the same sample, sequenced in a study of patients and donors after allogeneic stem cell transplantation. TCRdb fed the RT-PCR reads into MiXCR, producing one record per CDR3 protein. Of about 960,000 distinct CDR3 sequences in the sample, roughly 18% were seen once. The specimen sequenced was blood, either unsorted or a sorted T cell fraction (not recorded which). The receptors were sampled from a human donor who was either an allogeneic HSCT recipient or a stem cell or donor lymphocyte infusion donor (not recorded which). It is not recorded whose cells these are; they may come from a transplant donor.

This clonotype came up a few times. The rearrangement links TRBV20-1 to TRBJ1-5; unclear D gene. Per the germline V gene, CDR1 is DFQATT and CDR2 is SNEGSKA (reference sequence). The CDR3 consists of 17 residues. V was pared by 2 bases and J by 0 bases, with 17 bases between. CDR3 coding DNA: TGCAGTGCTAGACGCGCAGGACCCTTTTATAGCAATCAGCCCCAGCATTTT. It codes for CSARRAGPFYSNQPQHF.

This clonotype was observed a handful of times. V and J are TRBV24-1 and TRBJ1-5; TRBD1 is a possible D gene (6 bases). The CDR3 contains 13 residues. Germline CDR1 KGHDR, CDR2 SFDVKD. The V and J ends lost 7 bases and 6 bases respectively, with 12 bases between them. The CDR3 DNA sequence: TGTGCCACCAGCCGGGAAGGGGGTCAGCCCCAGCATTTT. This sequence encodes CATSREGGQPQHF.

The CDR3 protein is CASSLAPLAGTYEQFF. The CDR3 DNA sequence: TGTGCCAGCAGCTTAGCTCCCCTAGCGGGAACTTATGAGCAGTTCTTC. The V gene is TRBV7-8, the J gene TRBJ2-1; 9 nucleotides line up with TRBD2. The CDR3 totals 16 residues. In germline, CDR1 is SGHVS, CDR2 FQNEAQ. J was trimmed by 8 bases and V by 0 bases; bases with no gene match: 8.

This clonotype was seen a few times. V gene TRBV20-1 combines with J gene TRBJ1-2, with a tentative D call TRBD1 (5 bases). Trimming cost V 5 bases and J 4 bases, with 20 bases left between them. Germline loops: CDR1 DFQATT, CDR2 SNEGSKA (reference sequence). The CDR3 has 15 residues. CDR3 loop: CSAYTTNGTVYGYTF. The CDR3 DNA sequence: TGCAGTGCTTACACGACCAACGGGACCGTCTATGGCTACACCTTC.

This clonotype was seen a few times. This chain joins TRBV15 and TRBJ2-5; TRBD2 aligns across 7 bases. The CDR3 has 16 amino acids. V shed 0 bases, J shed 1 base, and the junction held 5 bases outside the gene matches. CDR1 and CDR2 from the germline V gene are LNHNV and YYDKDF (reference sequence). CDR3 nucleotides: TGTGCCACCAGCAGAGAAGCATCTAGCGGCCAAGAGACCCAGTACTTC. It translates to CATSREASSGQETQYF.

The chain couples TRBV6-1 to TRBJ2-3, with D perhaps TRBD1 (5 bases). There are 13 residues in the CDR3. CDR1 MNHNS and CDR2 SASEGT come from the germline V gene. Trimming removed 7 bases from V and 4 bases from J, with 12 bases in between. As DNA, the CDR3 is TGTGCCAGCACTCGGGCAGGGTCAGATACGCAGTATTTT. Protein product: CASTRAGSDTQYF.

This clonotype was found a few times. A much more abundant neighbour one base away suggests this may be a read error. The V gene is TRBV13, the J gene TRBJ2-7; D possibly corresponds to TRBD1 (6 bases). Trimming shortened V by 4 bases and J by 3 bases, and 10 bases separated the two germline ends. The CDR3 is made up of 13 amino acids. Germline CDR1 is PRHDT and CDR2 is FYEKMQ (reference sequence). The CDR3: CASSSVQGYEQYF. In DNA form, the CDR3 reads TGTGCCAGCAGCTCGGTACAGGGCTACGAGCAGTACTTC.